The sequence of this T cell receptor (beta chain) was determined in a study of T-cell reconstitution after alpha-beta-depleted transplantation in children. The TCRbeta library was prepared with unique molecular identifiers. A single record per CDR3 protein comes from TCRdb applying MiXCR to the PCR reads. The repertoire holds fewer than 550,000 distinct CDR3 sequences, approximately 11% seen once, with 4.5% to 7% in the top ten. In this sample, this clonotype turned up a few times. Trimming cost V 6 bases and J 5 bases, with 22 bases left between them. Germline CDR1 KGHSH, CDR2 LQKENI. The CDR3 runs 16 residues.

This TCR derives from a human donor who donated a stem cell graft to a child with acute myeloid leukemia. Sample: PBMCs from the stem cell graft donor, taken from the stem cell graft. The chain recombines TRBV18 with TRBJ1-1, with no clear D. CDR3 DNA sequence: TGTGCCAGCTCTCCCAACGGGCCTGCGGGTATGACTGAAGCTTTCTTT. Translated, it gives CASSPNGPAGMTEAFF.